This T cell receptor (beta chain) is from a study of CD8 T cells in ankylosing spondylitis. Study observations and caveats: Seemingly distinctive of ankylosing spondylitis blood was a TCR beta motif formed by eight highly homologous variants. Researchers reportedly found disease-linked clones significantly enriched in matched ankylosing spondylitis synovial fluid.

One entry per CDR3 protein, called by TCRdb with MiXCR from the 5' RACE reads. The data show about 840,000 distinct CDR3 sequences, 12% seen once. CDR3 length equals 16 residues. The V and J ends lost 5 bases and 3 bases, in that order; junction bases with no gene match: 10. Germline assignment: CDR1 SGHTA and CDR2 FQGNSA. This clonotype has a handful of counts. Its antigen remains unidentified. The specimen was blood, either unsorted or a sorted T cell fraction (not recorded which). This chain connects TRBV7-2 to TRBJ1-5; 7 bases align to TRBD1. This TCR was recovered from a male donor with ankylosing spondylitis. The chain's CDR3 is CASSQKQGFNNQPQHF. The CDR3 region has the DNA TGTGCCAGCAGCCAAAAACAGGGGTTTAACAATCAGCCCCAGCATTTT.